The 14 T cell receptor beta chains given below trace back to one sample, sequenced in a study of CD8+CD57+ T cells in acquired aplastic anemia. Patients included in sequencing had previously demonstrated CD8+CD57+ cell expansion by flow cytometry. The template for TCR beta VDJ and CDR3 sequence profiling was genomic DNA. One entry per CDR3 protein, called by TCRdb with MiXCR from the reads. The profile covers roughly 170,000 distinct CDR3 sequences, with approximately 48% appearing a single time and about an eighth taken by the ten largest. The sample taken for sequencing was sorted CD4+, CD8+, or CD8+CD57+ T cells (not recorded which) from PBMCs. These receptors were obtained from a human donor with aplastic anemia.

This clonotype occurred many times. The chain carries TRBV6-1 and TRBJ2-7; TRBD1 matches 8 bases. The CDR3 runs 14 residues. Germline loops: CDR1 MNHNS, CDR2 SASEGT. V lost 8 bases and J lost 0; bases outside the gene matches: 6. Here the CDR3 DNA reads TGTGCCAGCTACCGGACAGGGCTCTCCTACGAGCAGTACTTC. The encoded protein is CASYRTGLSYEQYF.

The chain has TRBV20-1 and TRBJ2-7; D remains unclear. V lost 3 bases and J lost 5, with 8 bases in between. Germline V CDR1 and CDR2: DFQATT, SNEGSKA (reference sequence). The CDR3 runs 11 residues. The chain's CDR3 is CSASGAHEQYF. CDR3 bases: TGCAGTGCTAGCGGTGCACACGAGCAGTACTTC.

The chain recombines TRBV20-1 with TRBJ2-1; 11 bases match TRBD2. V shed 6 bases, J shed 6 bases, and the junction held 10 bases outside the gene matches. The germline V gene has CDR1 DFQATT and CDR2 SNEGSKA (reference sequence). The CDR3 loop spans 15 amino acids. This CDR3 is CSAPNSGRAGNEQFF. CDR3 sequence (DNA): TGCAGTGCCCCCAATAGCGGGAGGGCCGGCAATGAGCAGTTCTTC.

As DNA, the CDR3 is TGTGCCAGCTTTGGACAGGGGAATGGCTACACCTTC. This sequence encodes CASFGQGNGYTF. The V and J genes are TRBV19 and TRBJ1-2, with TRBD1 matching 9 bases. CDR1 LNHDA and CDR2 SQIVND come from the germline V gene (reference sequence). The V and J ends lost 9 bases and 6 bases, in that order; junction bases with no gene match: 5. The CDR3 is 12 amino acids.

This rearrangement joins TRBV13 to TRBJ2-3, with TRBD1 matching over 7 bases. V was pared by 3 bases and J by 2 bases, with 8 bases of the junction left unmatched. This CDR3 contains 16 residues. Germline V CDR1 and CDR2: PRHDT, FYEKMQ (reference sequence). CDR3 sequence reads: CASSFLQGDLTDTQYF. The CDR3 DNA sequence: TGTGCCAGCAGCTTCCTTCAGGGGGACCTCACAGATACGCAGTATTTT.

In its sample, this clonotype was seen once. J is TRBJ1-1 and V is TRBV18; 7 positions agree with TRBD1. The CDR3 has 14 amino acids. CDR1 and CDR2 (germline): KGHSH, LQKENI. The V segment lost 3 bases and the J segment 3 bases; nucleotides outside the gene matches: 4. CDR3 nucleotide sequence: TGTGCCAGCTCACCGGGACAGAGACACACTGAAGCTTTCTTT. As protein: CASSPGQRHTEAFF.

This clonotype was counted between two and nine times. The gene calls are TRBV25-1 and TRBJ2-1, with D unclear. Germline V gene data show CDR1 as MGHDK and CDR2 as SYGVNS. Deletions cut 3 bases from V and 4 bases from J, with 7 bases between. This CDR3 contains 13 residues. The CDR3 DNA is TGTGCCAGCAGTGATGCCGGGTACAATGAGCAGTTCTTC. Its translation: CASSDAGYNEQFF. Using reference TRBV25-1 and TRBJ2-1 for the parts outside the CDR3, the full variable domain is EADIYQTPRYLVIGTGKKITLECSQTMGHDKMYWYQQDPGMELHLIHYSYGVNSTEKGDLSSESTVSRIRTEHFPLTLESARPSHTSQYLCASSDAGYNEQFFGPGTRLTVL.

This clonotype was found many times. The rearrangement uses TRBV24-1 and TRBJ1-5; D remains unclear. Deletions cut 3 bases from V and 7 bases from J, with 15 bases between. The CDR3 is 15 residues long. Per germline, CDR1 KGHDR and CDR2 SFDVKD. This CDR3 is CATSDPGSGNQPQHF. CDR3 in DNA: TGTGCCACCAGTGATCCTGGGTCGGGTAACCAGCCCCAGCATTTT.

This clonotype was seen ten or more times. This sequence joins TRBV7-9 and TRBJ2-7; D not resolved. V shed 3 bases and J shed 3 bases, with 9 bases lying between them. CDR1 SEHNR and CDR2 FQNEAQ come from the germline V gene (reference sequence). CDR3 length: 13 residues. CDR3 nucleotide sequence: TGTGCCAGCAGCTTGGGCAGGATCTACGAGCAGTACTTC. Its protein is CASSLGRIYEQYF.

The chain recombines TRBV10-3 with TRBJ1-2, with 9 bases matching TRBD1. J lost 3 bases, V lost 2 bases, and 4 bases had no gene match. Germline V gene data show CDR1 as ENHRY and CDR2 as SYGVKD. The CDR3 covers 15 residues. CDR3 sequence reads: CAISETGGVDYGYTF. As DNA, the CDR3 is TGTGCCATCAGTGAGACAGGGGGCGTTGACTATGGCTACACCTTC.

The chain combines TRBV20-1 with TRBJ2-3; D is unresolved. V was trimmed by 0 bases and J by 0 bases, leaving 7 bases between them. CDR1 is DFQATT and CDR2 is SNEGSKA in the germline V gene (reference sequence). This CDR3 is built from 14 residues. CDR3 DNA: TGCAGTGCTAGAGATTTGGCTAGCACAGATACGCAGTATTTT. This translates into CSARDLASTDTQYF.

The chain recombines TRBV7-9 with TRBJ2-1; tentatively, D is TRBD1 (6 bases). This CDR3 is 12 amino acids long. Germline assignment: CDR1 SEHNR and CDR2 FQNEAQ (reference sequence). Trimming removed 3 bases at V and 8 bases at J, with 8 bases between. The DNA of the CDR3 is TGTGCCAGCAGCTTCGAGGGGGATGAGCAGTTCTTC. Translation gives CASSFEGDEQFF.

This clonotype was counted ten times or more. The J gene is TRBJ2-3, the V gene TRBV24-1, with TRBD1 identical over 7 bases. V gave up 3 bases and J gave up 0 bases; unmatched junction bases: 5. The CDR3 contains 16 residues. Germline CDR1 reads KGHDR; CDR2 reads SFDVKD. CDR3 nucleotide sequence: TGTGCCACCAGTGATCCAGGGGGAACTAGCACAGATACGCAGTATTTT. It specifies CATSDPGGTSTDTQYF.

The chain joins TRBV10-1 to TRBJ1-6, with unresolved D. This CDR3 is built from 14 residues. Per germline, CDR1 WNHNN and CDR2 SYGVQD (reference sequence). Trimming shortened V by 7 bases and J by 0 bases, and 7 bases separated the two germline ends. The CDR3 region is CASKYLSYNSPLHF. For the CDR3, the DNA is TGCGCCAGCAAATACCTCTCCTATAATTCACCCCTCCACTTT.